This T cell receptor beta chain was identified in a study of blood T cell repertoires in COVID-19. Across the study: Italy, Spain and the United States were the sources of the convalescent and acute COVID-19 samples. From T cells, B-cell-depleted T cells, or PBMCs came the material, which was cDNA or gDNA.

In the authors' workflow: How many nucleated cells were present was estimated from reference gene primer amplification. TCRdb's table, derived via immunoSEQ multiplex PCR, lists solely in-frame clones and lacks some. V and J calls and clone size are given by that table; D and trimming were obtained from the DNA. The profile shows fewer than 300,000 clones, around 87% of them singletons. The CDR3 totals 14 residues. Germline V gene data show CDR1 as MNHEY and CDR2 as SMNVEV (reference sequence). V lost 6 bases to trimming and J lost 9 bases; unmatched junction nucleotides: 8. This TCR came from a woman in her forties or fifties with acute or convalescent COVID-19. This chain uses TRBV27 with TRBJ1-6; 7 nucleotides agree with TRBD1. Sequencing was done on a sample of peripheral blood. The CDR3 protein is CASRLTGSGSPLHF. The CDR3 DNA reads as TGTGCCAGCAGGCTGACAGGGTCAGGTTCACCCCTCCACTTT.